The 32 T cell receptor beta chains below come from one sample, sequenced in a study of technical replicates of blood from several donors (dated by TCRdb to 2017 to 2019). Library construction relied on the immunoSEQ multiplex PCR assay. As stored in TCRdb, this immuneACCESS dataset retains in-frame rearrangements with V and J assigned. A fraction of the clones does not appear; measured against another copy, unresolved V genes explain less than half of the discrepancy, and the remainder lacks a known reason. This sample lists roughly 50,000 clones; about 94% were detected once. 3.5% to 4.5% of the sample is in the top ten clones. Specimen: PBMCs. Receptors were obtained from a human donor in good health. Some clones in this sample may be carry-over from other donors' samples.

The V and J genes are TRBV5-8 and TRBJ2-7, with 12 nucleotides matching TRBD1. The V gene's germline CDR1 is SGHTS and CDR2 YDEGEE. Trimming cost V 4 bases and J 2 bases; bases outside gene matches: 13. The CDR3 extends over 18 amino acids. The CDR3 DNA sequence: TGTGCCAGCAGCGATCCCGGGACAGGGGGCGTCCCTCCCTACGAGCAGTACTTC. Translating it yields CASSDPGTGGVPPYEQYF. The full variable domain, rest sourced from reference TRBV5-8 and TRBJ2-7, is EAGVTQSPTHLIKTRGQQATLRCSPISGHTSVYWYQQALGLGLQFLLWYDEGEERNRGNFPPRFSGRQFPNYSSELNVNALELEDSALYLCASSDPGTGGVPPYEQYFGPGTRLTVT.

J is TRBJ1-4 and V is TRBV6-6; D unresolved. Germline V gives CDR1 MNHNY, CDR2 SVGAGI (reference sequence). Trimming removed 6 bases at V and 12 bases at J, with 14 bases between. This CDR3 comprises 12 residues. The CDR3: CASSLFRGELFF. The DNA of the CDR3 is TGTGCCAGCAGCCTTTTTCGGGGTGAACTGTTTTTT.

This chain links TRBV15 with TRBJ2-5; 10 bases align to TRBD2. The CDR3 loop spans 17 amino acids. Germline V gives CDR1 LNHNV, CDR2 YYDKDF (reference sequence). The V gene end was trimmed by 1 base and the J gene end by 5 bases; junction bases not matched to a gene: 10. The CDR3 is CATSRGTSGRPRETQYF. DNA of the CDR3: TGTGCCACCAGCAGAGGGACTAGCGGCCGCCCACGGGAGACCCAGTACTTC.

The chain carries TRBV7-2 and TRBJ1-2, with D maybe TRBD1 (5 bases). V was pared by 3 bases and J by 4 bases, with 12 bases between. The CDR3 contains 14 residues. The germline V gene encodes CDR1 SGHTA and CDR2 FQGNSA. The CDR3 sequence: CASSLGGIGYGYTF. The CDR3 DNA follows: TGTGCCAGCAGCTTGGGGGGTATAGGCTATGGCTACACCTTC.

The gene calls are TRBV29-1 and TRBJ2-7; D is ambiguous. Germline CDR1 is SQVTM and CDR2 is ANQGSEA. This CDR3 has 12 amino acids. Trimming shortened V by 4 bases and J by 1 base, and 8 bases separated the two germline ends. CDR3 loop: CSVARQSYEQYF. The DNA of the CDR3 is TGCAGCGTTGCGAGGCAGTCCTACGAGCAGTACTTC.

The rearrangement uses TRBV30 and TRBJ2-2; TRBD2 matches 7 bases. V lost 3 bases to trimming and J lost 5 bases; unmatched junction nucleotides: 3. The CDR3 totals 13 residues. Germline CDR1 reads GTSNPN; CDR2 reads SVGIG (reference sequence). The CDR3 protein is CAWRGGSTGELFF. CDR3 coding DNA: TGTGCCTGGAGGGGAGGGAGTACCGGGGAGCTGTTTTTT. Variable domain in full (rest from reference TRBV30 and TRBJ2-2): SQTIHQWPATLVQPVGSPLSLECTVEGTSNPNLYWYRQAAGRGLQLLFYSVGIGQISSEVPQNLSASRPQDRQFILSSKKLLLSDSGFYLCAWRGGSTGELFFGEGSRLTVL.

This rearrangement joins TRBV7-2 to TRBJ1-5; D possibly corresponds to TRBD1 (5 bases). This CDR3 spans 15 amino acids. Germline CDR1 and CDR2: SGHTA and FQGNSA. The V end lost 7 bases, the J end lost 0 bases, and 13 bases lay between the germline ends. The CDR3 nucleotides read TGTGCCAGCACCACCGGGGGTCTTAGCAATCAGCCCCAGCATTTT. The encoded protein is CASTTGGLSNQPQHF. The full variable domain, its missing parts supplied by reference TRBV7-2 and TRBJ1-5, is GAGVSQSPSNKVTEKGKDVELRCDPISGHTALYWYRQSLGQGLEFLIYFQGNSAPDKSGLPSDRFSAERTGGSVSTLTIQRTQQEDSAVYLCASTTGGLSNQPQHFGDGTRLSIL.

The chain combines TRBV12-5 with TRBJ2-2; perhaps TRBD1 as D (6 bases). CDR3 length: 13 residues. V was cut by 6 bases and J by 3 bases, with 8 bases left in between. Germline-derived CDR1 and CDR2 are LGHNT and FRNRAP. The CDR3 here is CASGGGYTGELFF. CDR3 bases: TGTGCTAGTGGAGGGGGATACACCGGGGAGCTGTTTTTT. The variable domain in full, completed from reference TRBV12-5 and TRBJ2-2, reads DARVTQTPRHKVTEMGQEVTMRCQPILGHNTVFWYRQTMMQGLELLAYFRNRAPLDDSGMPKDRFSAEMPDATLATLKIQPSEPRDSAVYFCASGGGYTGELFFGEGSRLTVL.

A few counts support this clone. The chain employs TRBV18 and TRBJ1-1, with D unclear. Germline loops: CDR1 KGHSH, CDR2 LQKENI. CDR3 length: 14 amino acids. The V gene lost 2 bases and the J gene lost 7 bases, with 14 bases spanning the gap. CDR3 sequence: CASSPNEREGEAFF. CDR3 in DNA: TGTGCCAGCTCACCAAACGAGAGGGAAGGTGAAGCTTTCTTT. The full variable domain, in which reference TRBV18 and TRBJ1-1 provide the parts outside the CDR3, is NAGVMQNPRHLVRRRGQEARLRCSPMKGHSHVYWYRQLPEEGLKFMVYLQKENIIDESGMPKERFSAEFPKEGPSILRIQQVVRGDSAAYFCASSPNEREGEAFFGQGTRLTVV.

CDR3 in amino acids: CASREPVNTEAFF. CDR3 sequence (DNA): TGCGCCAGCAGAGAGCCGGTGAACACTGAAGCTTTCTTT. The chain uses TRBV5-1 and TRBJ1-1; D call uncertain. CDR1 is SGHRS, CDR2 YFSETQ, per germline. The CDR3 is made up of 13 amino acids. The ends were cut back, 5 bases at V and 0 bases at J, with 8 bases in the middle.

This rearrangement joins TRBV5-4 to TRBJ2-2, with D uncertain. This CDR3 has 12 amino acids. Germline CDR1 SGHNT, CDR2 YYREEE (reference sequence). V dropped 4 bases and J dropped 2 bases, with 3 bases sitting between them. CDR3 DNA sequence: TGTGCCAGCAGCCTAAACACCGGGGAGCTGTTTTTT. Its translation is CASSLNTGELFF.

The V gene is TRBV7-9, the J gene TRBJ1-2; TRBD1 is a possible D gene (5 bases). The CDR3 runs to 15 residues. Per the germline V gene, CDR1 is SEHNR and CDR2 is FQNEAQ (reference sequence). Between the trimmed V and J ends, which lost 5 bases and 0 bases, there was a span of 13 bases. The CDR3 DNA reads TGTGCCAGCAGCCTACAGGATGGGGCTAACTATGGCTACACCTTC. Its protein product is CASSLQDGANYGYTF.

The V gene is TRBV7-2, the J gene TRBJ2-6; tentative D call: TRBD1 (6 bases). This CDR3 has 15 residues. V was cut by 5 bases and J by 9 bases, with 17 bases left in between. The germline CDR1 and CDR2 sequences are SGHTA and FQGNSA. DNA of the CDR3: TGTGCCAGCAGCCTCCCCCGGACAGCGATCAACGTCCTGACTTTC. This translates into CASSLPRTAINVLTF.

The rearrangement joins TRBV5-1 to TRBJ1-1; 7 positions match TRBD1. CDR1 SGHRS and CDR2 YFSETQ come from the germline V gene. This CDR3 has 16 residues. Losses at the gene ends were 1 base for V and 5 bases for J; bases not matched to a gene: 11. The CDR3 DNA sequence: TGCGCCAGCAGCTTGTCTTTGACAGGGAGAGGGACTGAAGCTTTCTTT. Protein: CASSLSLTGRGTEAFF.

The CDR3 loop is CASSFQSGGGETQYF. CDR3 DNA sequence: TGTGCCAGCAGCTTTCAAAGCGGGGGGGGAGAGACCCAGTACTTC. The chain employs TRBV7-9 and TRBJ2-5; 10 bases match TRBD2. J lost 4 bases, V lost 3 bases, and 5 bases had no gene match. There are 15 residues in the CDR3. The germline gives CDR1 SEHNR, CDR2 FQNEAQ (reference sequence).

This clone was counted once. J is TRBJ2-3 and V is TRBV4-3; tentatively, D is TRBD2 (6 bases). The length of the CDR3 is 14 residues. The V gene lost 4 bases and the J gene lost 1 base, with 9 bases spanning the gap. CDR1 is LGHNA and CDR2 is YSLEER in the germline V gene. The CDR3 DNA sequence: TGCGCCAGCAGCCCGGGACTGCGCACAGATACGCAGTATTTT. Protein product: CASSPGLRTDTQYF.

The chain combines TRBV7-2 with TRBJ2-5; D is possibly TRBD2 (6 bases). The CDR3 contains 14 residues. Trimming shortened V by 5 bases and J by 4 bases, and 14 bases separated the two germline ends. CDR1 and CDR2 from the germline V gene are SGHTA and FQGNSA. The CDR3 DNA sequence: TGTGCCAGCAGCGGCCGGGAGTATGGAGAGACCCAGTACTTC. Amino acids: CASSGREYGETQYF.

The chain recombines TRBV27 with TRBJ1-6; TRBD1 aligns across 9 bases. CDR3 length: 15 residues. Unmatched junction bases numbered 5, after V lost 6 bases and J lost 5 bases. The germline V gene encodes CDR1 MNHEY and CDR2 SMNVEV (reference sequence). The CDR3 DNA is TGTGCCAGCAGCTGGACAGGGGTCGATAATTCACCCCTCCACTTT. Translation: CASSWTGVDNSPLHF.

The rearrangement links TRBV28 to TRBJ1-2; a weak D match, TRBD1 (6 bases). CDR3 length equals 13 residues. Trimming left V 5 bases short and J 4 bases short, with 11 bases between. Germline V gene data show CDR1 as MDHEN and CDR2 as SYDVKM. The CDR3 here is CASSAGASYGYTF. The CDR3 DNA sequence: TGTGCCAGCAGTGCAGGGGCCAGCTATGGCTACACCTTC.

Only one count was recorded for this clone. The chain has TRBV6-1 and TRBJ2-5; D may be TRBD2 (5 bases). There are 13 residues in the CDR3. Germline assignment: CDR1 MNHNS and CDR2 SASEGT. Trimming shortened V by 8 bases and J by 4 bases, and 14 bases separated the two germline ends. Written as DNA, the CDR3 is TGTGCCAGCGGGAGTGGGATGGGAGAGACCCAGTACTTC. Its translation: CASGSGMGETQYF.

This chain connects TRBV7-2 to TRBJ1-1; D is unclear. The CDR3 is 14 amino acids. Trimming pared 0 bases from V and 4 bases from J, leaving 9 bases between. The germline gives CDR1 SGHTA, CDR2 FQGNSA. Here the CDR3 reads CASSLAGKSTEAFF. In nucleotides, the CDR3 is TGTGCCAGCAGCTTAGCCGGGAAGTCCACTGAAGCTTTCTTT.

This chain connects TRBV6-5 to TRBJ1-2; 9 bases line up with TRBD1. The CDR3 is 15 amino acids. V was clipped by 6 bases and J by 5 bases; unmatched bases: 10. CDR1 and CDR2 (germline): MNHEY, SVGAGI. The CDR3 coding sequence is TGTGCCAGCAGGCCTAACAGGGGGCTAGGGTATGGCTACACCTTC. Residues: CASRPNRGLGYGYTF.

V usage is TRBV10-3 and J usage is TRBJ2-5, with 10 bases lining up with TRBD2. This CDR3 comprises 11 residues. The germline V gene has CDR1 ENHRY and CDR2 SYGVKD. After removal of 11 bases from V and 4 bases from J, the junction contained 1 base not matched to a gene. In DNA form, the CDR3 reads TGTGCCTCTAGCGGGGGAGAGACCCAGTACTTC. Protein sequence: CASSGGETQYF.

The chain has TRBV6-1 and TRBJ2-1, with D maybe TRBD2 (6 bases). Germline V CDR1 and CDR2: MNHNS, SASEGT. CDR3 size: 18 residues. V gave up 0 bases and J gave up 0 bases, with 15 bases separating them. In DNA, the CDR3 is TGTGCCAGCAGTGAAGCAGGGCGGGGACGGCTCTCCTACAATGAGCAGTTCTTC. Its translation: CASSEAGRGRLSYNEQFF.

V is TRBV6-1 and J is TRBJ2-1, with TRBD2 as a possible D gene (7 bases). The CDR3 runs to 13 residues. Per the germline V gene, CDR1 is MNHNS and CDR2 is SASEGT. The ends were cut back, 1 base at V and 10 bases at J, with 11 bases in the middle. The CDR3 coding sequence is TGTGCCAGCAGTGAAGTCAGGGGAGGGGAGCAGTTCTTC. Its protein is CASSEVRGGEQFF.

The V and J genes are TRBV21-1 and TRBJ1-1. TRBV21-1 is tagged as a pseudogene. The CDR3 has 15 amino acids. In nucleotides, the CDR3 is TGTGCCAGCAGCAAAGCTTGGCGGATGAACACTGAAGCTTTCTTT. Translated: CASSKAWRMNTEAFF.

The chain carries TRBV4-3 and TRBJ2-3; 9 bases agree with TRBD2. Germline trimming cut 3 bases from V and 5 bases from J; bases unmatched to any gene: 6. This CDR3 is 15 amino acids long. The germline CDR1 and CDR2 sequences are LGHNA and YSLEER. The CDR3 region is CASSQFAGGQDTQYF. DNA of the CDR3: TGCGCCAGCAGCCAGTTCGCGGGAGGGCAAGATACGCAGTATTTT.

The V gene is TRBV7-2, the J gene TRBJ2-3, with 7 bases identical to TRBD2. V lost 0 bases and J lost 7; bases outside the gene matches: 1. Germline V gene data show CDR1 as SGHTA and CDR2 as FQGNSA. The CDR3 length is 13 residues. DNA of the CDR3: TGTGCCAGCAGCTTAGCGGGAGGGAATACGCAGTATTTT. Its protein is CASSLAGGNTQYF. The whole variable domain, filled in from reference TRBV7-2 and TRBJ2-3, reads GAGVSQSPSNKVTEKGKDVELRCDPISGHTALYWYRQSLGQGLEFLIYFQGNSAPDKSGLPSDRFSAERTGGSVSTLTIQRTQQEDSAVYLCASSLAGGNTQYFGPGTRLTVL.

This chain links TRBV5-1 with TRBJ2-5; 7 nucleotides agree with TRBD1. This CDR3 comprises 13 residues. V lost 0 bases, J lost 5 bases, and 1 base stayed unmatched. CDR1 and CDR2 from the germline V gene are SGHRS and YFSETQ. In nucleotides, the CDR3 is TGCGCCAGCAGCTTGGGGACAGGCGAGACCCAGTACTTC. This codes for CASSLGTGETQYF.

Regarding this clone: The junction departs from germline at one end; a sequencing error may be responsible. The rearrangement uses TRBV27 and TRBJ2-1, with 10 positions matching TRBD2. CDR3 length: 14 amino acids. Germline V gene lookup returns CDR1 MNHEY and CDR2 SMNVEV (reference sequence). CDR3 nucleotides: TGTGCCAGCAGTTTAAGGAACGGGCTAGCGGGGGTGATCTTC. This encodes CASSLRNGLAGVIF.

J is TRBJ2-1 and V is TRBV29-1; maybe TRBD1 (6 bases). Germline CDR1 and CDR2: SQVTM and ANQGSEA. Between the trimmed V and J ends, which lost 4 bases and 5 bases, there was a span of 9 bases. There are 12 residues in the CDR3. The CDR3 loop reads CSVATGNNEQFF. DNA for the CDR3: TGCAGCGTTGCGACAGGAAACAATGAGCAGTTCTTC.

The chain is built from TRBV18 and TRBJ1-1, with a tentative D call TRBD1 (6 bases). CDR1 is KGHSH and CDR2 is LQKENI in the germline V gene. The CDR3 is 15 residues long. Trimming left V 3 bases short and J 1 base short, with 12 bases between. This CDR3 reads CASSPGQSQNTEAFF. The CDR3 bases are TGTGCCAGCTCACCGGGACAATCACAGAACACTGAAGCTTTCTTT.